The next 29 T cell receptor beta chains were all read from a single sample in a study of T cells in women clearing cervical HPV infection. Only in-frame clones appear in the TCRdb table, and some are missing; sequencing was by immunoSEQ multiplex PCR. Across some 20,000 clones, the top ten clones capture 5% to 6.5% of the sample. The sequencing sample was made of blood buffy coat. Receptors originate from a woman aged 18-70 years with a cervical HPV16 infection that either progressed to CIN3+ or cleared (not recorded which).

In the case of this clone: The read comes to an end 3 residues before the CDR3 does, leaving the germline J gene to fill in the end. This sequence joins TRBV5-6 and TRBJ2-5; D gene uncertain. V was clipped by 1 base and J by 4 bases, with 8 bases between them. There are 13 residues in the CDR3. From germline, CDR1 is SGHDT and CDR2 YYEEEE. The CDR3 protein is CASSLLAGETQYF. Partial CDR3 DNA: TGTGCCAGCAGCTTGTTAGCTGGAGAGACC.

In regard to this clone: The read halts 3 residues ahead of the CDR3 end, with the missing end drawn from the germline J gene. The chain links TRBV19 to TRBJ2-2; no definite D call. With 7 bases removed from V and 6 bases from J, the gap between germline ends came to 15 bases. CDR3 length: 14 amino acids. Germline assignment: CDR1 LNHDA and CDR2 SQIVND (reference sequence). The CDR3 spells CASTQTHPPGELFF. CDR3 DNA, as far as it was read: TGTGCCAGTACCCAAACTCACCCCCCCGGGGAG.

On this clone itself: The read comes to an end 3 residues before the CDR3 does, leaving the germline J gene to fill in the end. This chain joins TRBV6-4 and TRBJ1-2, with a possible D match to TRBD1 (5 bases). The germline V gene encodes CDR1 MRHNA and CDR2 SNTAGT. CDR3 length: 15 amino acids. Deletions cut 3 bases from V and 4 bases from J, with 15 bases between. CDR3 DNA, as far as it was read: TGTGCCAGCAGTGAATTCGAGGGGCGCACCTATGGC. This translates into CASSEFEGRTYG. The CDR3, in full, reads CASSEFEGRTYGYTF.

Concerning this clone: The CDR3 extends 3 residues past the end of the read, so its final part is completed from the germline J gene. V and J are TRBV7-2 and TRBJ2-5; maybe TRBD1 (6 bases). The CDR3 extends over 15 amino acids. Germline CDR1 is SGHTA and CDR2 is FQGNSA. V was shortened by 5 bases and J by 2 bases, with 15 bases between the two germline ends. The CDR3 spells CASSVSGTLQETQYF. CDR3 DNA, as far as it was read: TGTGCCAGCAGCGTTTCCGGGACACTACAAGAGACC.

On this clone itself: The CDR3 extends 3 residues past the end of the read, so its final part is completed from the germline J gene. The V gene is TRBV6-2 or TRBV6-3, the J gene TRBJ2-1, with 8 bases that match TRBD2. The germline CDR1 and CDR2 sequences are MNHEY and SVGEGT. With V trimmed by 5 bases and J by 6 bases, 6 bases remained unmatched. This CDR3 region has 14 residues. CDR3 amino acids: CASSHGGGSNEQFF. The CDR3 DNA, read in part, is TGTGCCAGCAGTCACGGGGGGGGGAGCAATGAG.

Comments on this clone: The DNA ends 3 residues before the CDR3 does, and the rest of the CDR3 is filled in from the germline J gene. The chain recombines TRBV5-8 with TRBJ2-5; no firm D call. The CDR3 loop spans 15 amino acids. Germline V CDR1 and CDR2: SGHTS, YDEGEE. V lost 5 bases to trimming and J lost 0 bases, with 14 bases between them. Incomplete CDR3 DNA: TGTGCCAGCAGTTTAGGCGGTAGTCACCAAGAGACC. Protein sequence: CASSLGGSHQET. In full, the CDR3 is CASSLGGSHQETQYF.

A word on this clone: The read ends 3 residues shy of where the CDR3 ends; the end is completed using the germline J gene. The rearrangement links TRBV10-3 to TRBJ2-5; the D is unclear. Germline values: CDR1 ENHRY, CDR2 SYGVKD. This CDR3 spans 11 amino acids. The germline V and J ends were trimmed by 4 bases and 4 bases, with 4 bases remaining between them. The CDR3 loop is CAISVSETQYF. CDR3 bases read: TGTGCCATCAGTGTATCAGAGACC.

Points on this clone: The read gets to within 3 residues of the CDR3 end, and the germline J gene fills in the rest. The V call is TRBV7-9, the J call TRBJ1-2; D remains ambiguous. CDR1 is SEHNR and CDR2 is FQNEAQ in the germline V gene (reference sequence). The CDR3 length is 12 residues. V lost 5 bases, J lost 5 bases, and 9 bases lay in between. CDR3 residues: CASSPGPYGYTF. CDR3 DNA, as far as it was read: TGTGCCAGCAGCCCGGGTCCTTATGGC.

About this clone: Sequencing ends 3 residues short of the CDR3 end; the germline J gene provides the rest. The V call is TRBV20-1, the J call TRBJ2-3; TRBD2 agrees at 7 bases. V shed 6 bases and J 2 bases; nucleotides not matched to a gene: 14. Germline CDR1 and CDR2: DFQATT and SNEGSKA (reference sequence). The CDR3 consists of 16 residues. CDR3 DNA, as far as it was read: TGCAGTGCCAAGCCGGGGGGAGATCTCATCACAGATACG. Residues: CSAKPGGDLITDT. The CDR3 as a whole reads CSAKPGGDLITDTQYF.

Details on this clone: Read coverage stops 3 residues before the CDR3 terminus; the germline J gene supplies the remainder. The chain recombines TRBV6-2 or TRBV6-3 with TRBJ1-1; weak D call: TRBD1 (6 bases). V dropped 6 bases and J dropped 1 base, with 9 bases sitting between them. CDR3 length: 13 residues. The V gene's germline CDR1 is MNHEY and CDR2 SVGEGT. CDR3 bases read: TGTGCCAGCAGGCTACAGGGGAACACTGAA. Amino acid sequence: CASRLQGNTE. From start to end, the CDR3 is CASRLQGNTEAFF.

About this clone: The CDR3 end lies 3 residues beyond the end of the read and is filled in from the germline J gene. V and J are TRBV7-9 and TRBJ1-2; tentative D call: TRBD1 (6 bases). The CDR3 contains 11 residues. CDR1 and CDR2 from the germline V gene are SEHNR and FQNEAQ (reference sequence). The CDR3 sequence is CASSTGRDYTF. The sequenced CDR3 bases are TGTGCCAGCAGCACAGGGCGTGAC.

Concerning this clone itself: The read terminates 3 residues before the CDR3 end, so the remaining end is supplied by the germline J gene. The chain combines TRBV7-8 with TRBJ1-5; TRBD1 matches 10 bases. CDR3 length: 16 amino acids. J lost 0 bases, V lost 5 bases, and 4 bases had no gene match. Germline V gene lookup returns CDR1 SGHVS and CDR2 FQNEAQ. CDR3 DNA (partial): TGTGCCAGCAGCCGGGACAGGGGAATTAGCAATCAGCCC. It yields the protein CASSRDRGISNQP. The entire CDR3 protein reads CASSRDRGISNQPQHF.

Notes on this clone: The read comes to an end 3 residues before the CDR3 does, leaving the germline J gene to fill in the end. The J gene is TRBJ1-1, the V gene TRBV10-2; 8 bases line up with TRBD1. Germline-derived CDR1 and CDR2 are WSHSY and SAAADI. The CDR3 runs 12 residues. V shed 7 bases, J shed 5 bases, and the junction held 3 bases outside the gene matches. This CDR3 is CASTTGGTEAFF. Partial CDR3 DNA: TGCGCCAGCACCACAGGGGGAACTGAA.

As regards this clone: The read comes to an end 3 residues before the CDR3 does, leaving the germline J gene to fill in the end. The rearrangement uses TRBV6-2 or TRBV6-3 and TRBJ1-4, with a weak D call TRBD1 (5 bases). CDR1 is MNHEY, CDR2 SVGEGT, per germline. There are 17 residues in the CDR3. The sequenced part of the CDR3 DNA is TGTGCCAGCCGAGACGGGACTTTTCCCTCTGGGGCCAACGTA. It translates to CASRDGTFPSGANV. The whole CDR3 reads CASRDGTFPSGANVLFF.

Remarks on this clone: The read ends 3 residues early relative to the CDR3; the germline J gene fills the gap. The rearrangement joins TRBV6-2 or TRBV6-3 to TRBJ2-5; 7 bases align to TRBD1. This CDR3 region has 14 residues. The junction had 4 bases not matched to a gene; V was cut back by 2 bases and J by 4 bases. Germline CDR1 MNHEY, CDR2 SVGEGT. The CDR3 here is CASSYRAGGETQYF. CDR3 DNA (partial): TGTGCCAGCAGTTACAGGGCAGGGGGAGAGACC.

A word on this clone: The read finishes 3 residues shy of the CDR3 end, and the germline J gene is used to complete it. The chain couples TRBV7-8 to TRBJ1-1; a possible D gene is TRBD1 (6 bases). The germline V and J ends were trimmed by 0 bases and 4 bases, with 15 bases remaining between them. The CDR3 is made up of 16 amino acids. Per germline, CDR1 SGHVS and CDR2 FQNEAQ. The covered CDR3 bases are TGTGCCAGCAGCTTAGCGCAAGCAGGGGACGTCACTGAA. Its protein is CASSLAQAGDVTE. From start to end, the CDR3 is CASSLAQAGDVTEAFF.

In regard to this clone: The read ends 3 residues shy of where the CDR3 ends; the end is completed using the germline J gene. Different DNA sequences within this sample yield the same CDR3. The chain combines TRBV10-3 with TRBJ2-3; 12 bases fit TRBD2. This CDR3 has 15 residues. Germline V gene sequence: CDR1 ENHRY, CDR2 SYGVKD. The junction had 6 bases not matched to a gene; V was cut back by 6 bases and J by 5 bases. The CDR3 is CAISETSGGVDTQYF. CDR3 DNA, as far as it was read: TGTGCCATCAGCGAGACTAGCGGGGGAGTAGATACG.

About this clone itself: Sequencing ends 3 residues short of the CDR3 end; the germline J gene provides the rest. Other DNA sequences from this sample encode an identical CDR3 as well. The chain couples TRBV7-2 to TRBJ1-5, with a tentative D call TRBD1 (5 bases). CDR3 length: 14 amino acids. Trimming cost V 3 bases and J 4 bases, with 10 bases left between them. CDR1 SGHTA and CDR2 FQGNSA come from the germline V gene. The covered CDR3 bases are TGTGCCAGCAGCTTGGGGCATTCGAATCAGCCC. The encoded protein is CASSLGHSNQP. Given in full, the CDR3 is CASSLGHSNQPQHF. Looking up the rest from reference TRBV7-2 and TRBJ1-5 gives the full variable domain: GAGVSQSPSNKVTEKGKDVELRCDPISGHTALYWYRQSLGQGLEFLIYFQGNSAPDKSGLPSDRFSAERTGGSVSTLTIQRTQQEDSAVYLCASSLGHSNQPQHFGDGTRLSIL.

In regard to this clone: The read stops 3 residues short of the end of the CDR3; the missing end is completed from the germline J gene. The chain carries TRBV18 and TRBJ2-3, with D possibly TRBD1 on 5 matching bases. There are 16 residues in the CDR3. Germline CDR1 is KGHSH and CDR2 is LQKENI. The DNA read from the CDR3 is TGTGCCAGCTCACCATCGGTGACAGTCAGCAATCAGCCG. Amino acid sequence: CASSPSVTVSNQP. The full CDR3 is CASSPSVTVSNQPQYF.

About this clone itself: The read ends 3 residues early relative to the CDR3; the germline J gene fills the gap. V and J are TRBV5-1 and TRBJ2-5, with TRBD2 identical over 10 bases. CDR1 and CDR2 (germline): SGHRS, YFSETQ. V trimming: 4 bases; J trimming: 5 bases; junction bases outside the gene matches: 14. CDR3 length: 17 amino acids. The CDR3: CASSIGTSVIAKETQYF. Incomplete CDR3 DNA: TGCGCCAGCAGCATTGGGACTAGCGTCATAGCAAAGGAGACC.

With regard to this clone: The CDR3 end lies 3 residues beyond the end of the read and is filled in from the germline J gene. V gene TRBV27 combines with J gene TRBJ2-1; D is uncertain. V lost 7 bases and J 5 bases, leaving 15 bases between the germline ends. Germline CDR1 is MNHEY and CDR2 is SMNVEV (reference sequence). This CDR3 region has 14 residues. This chain's CDR3 is CASTPSRKHNEQFF. The CDR3 DNA, read in part, is TGTGCCAGCACCCCGAGCCGCAAACACAATGAG.

Turning to this clone: The read terminates 3 residues ahead of where the CDR3 ends, so the germline J gene completes it. V is TRBV19 and J is TRBJ1-2; a possible D gene is TRBD1 (5 bases). Germline V lookup: CDR1 LNHDA, CDR2 SQIVND (reference sequence). This CDR3 is 15 amino acids long. CDR3 DNA (partial): TGTGCCAGTAGTGACCCGGGGGGAGGCGGGAACATC. Translation: CASSDPGGGGNI. Given in full, the CDR3 is CASSDPGGGGNIYTF.

Notes on this clone: The read falls 3 residues short of the CDR3 end, and the missing part is taken from the germline J gene. The chain is built from TRBV19 and TRBJ1-1; D is unclear. This CDR3 spans 12 amino acids. The V gene's germline CDR1 is LNHDA and CDR2 SQIVND (reference sequence). Trimming removed 2 bases from V and 4 bases from J, with 5 bases in between. Here the CDR3 reads CASSIRGTEAFF. Partial CDR3 DNA: TGTGCCAGTAGTATAAGAGGCACTGAA.

Details on this clone: The missing CDR3 end, 3 residues past where the read stops, is filled in from the germline J gene. V and J are TRBV7-9 and TRBJ2-7; 7 nucleotides match TRBD1. Unmatched junction bases numbered 10, after V lost 5 bases and J lost 6 bases. Looked up from germline, CDR1 is SEHNR and CDR2 is FQNEAQ (reference sequence). The CDR3 loop spans 14 amino acids. Incomplete CDR3 DNA: TGTGCCAGCAGCCCACAAGGGGGCGGGTCCGAG. Its translation is CASSPQGGGSE. The complete CDR3 reads CASSPQGGGSEQYF.

Worth noting for this clone: Coverage ceases 3 residues before the CDR3 finishes, and the germline J gene fills in the end. The chain carries TRBV2 and TRBJ2-3; no firm D call. The CDR3 has 13 residues. Germline V gives CDR1 SNHLY, CDR2 FYNNEI. The ends were cut back, 4 bases at V and 5 bases at J, with 10 bases in the middle. The CDR3 here is CASSVSSVDTQYF. The sequenced CDR3 bases are TGTGCCAGCAGTGTATCGAGCGTAGATACG. Combining the CDR3 with reference TRBV2 and TRBJ2-3 gives the whole variable domain EPEVTQTPSHQVTQMGQEVILRCVPISNHLYFYWYRQILGQKVEFLVSFYNNEISEKSEIFDDQFSVERPDGSNFTLKIRSTKLEDSAMYFCASSVSSVDTQYFGPGTRLTVL.

As concerns this clone: The read terminates 3 residues before the CDR3 end, so the remaining end is supplied by the germline J gene. This chain links TRBV6-2 or TRBV6-3 with TRBJ1-2, with D unresolved. Germline CDR1 is MNHEY and CDR2 is SVGEGT. The CDR3 has 15 amino acids. The sequenced part of the CDR3 DNA is TGTGCCAGCAGTCCTAGCGGAAGCTCCTACAATGAC. This translates into CASSPSGSSYND. The CDR3 in its entirety is CASSPSGSSYNDYTF.

A remark on this clone: The CDR3 end falls 3 residues outside the read, so it is completed with the germline J gene. The J gene is TRBJ2-5, the V gene TRBV11-2; 8 positions match TRBD1. The CDR3 has 15 amino acids. Per the germline V gene, CDR1 is SGHAT and CDR2 is FQNNGV. V lost 5 bases, J lost 4 bases, and 9 bases stayed unmatched. The CDR3 loop is CASSPGTGKTETQYF. The CDR3 DNA, read in part, is TGTGCCAGCAGCCCCGGGACAGGTAAAACAGAGACC.

In the case of this clone: The read ends 3 residues shy of where the CDR3 ends; the end is completed using the germline J gene. J is TRBJ1-2 and V is TRBV19; TRBD1 matches at 8 bases. The CDR3 spans 15 residues. Germline V gene lookup returns CDR1 LNHDA and CDR2 SQIVND (reference sequence). CDR3 bases read: TGTGCCAGTAGTCCTAGGACAGGGCGAACAGATACC. The encoded protein is CASSPRTGRTDT. The whole CDR3 reads CASSPRTGRTDTYTF.

On this clone: The CDR3 extends 3 residues past the end of the read, so its final part is completed from the germline J gene. The chain employs TRBV6-7 and TRBJ2-7, with 8 positions matching TRBD2. TRBV6-7 is an ORF, and what it does is uncertain. J gave up 0 bases and V 2 bases, and 15 bases lay outside the gene matches. CDR3 size: 19 residues. CDR3 DNA (partial): TGTGCCAGCAGTTACCCGGGCTGGCGGGGGGACTCGAGCTCCTACGAG. It translates to CASSYPGWRGDSSSYE. The CDR3, in full, reads CASSYPGWRGDSSSYEQYF.